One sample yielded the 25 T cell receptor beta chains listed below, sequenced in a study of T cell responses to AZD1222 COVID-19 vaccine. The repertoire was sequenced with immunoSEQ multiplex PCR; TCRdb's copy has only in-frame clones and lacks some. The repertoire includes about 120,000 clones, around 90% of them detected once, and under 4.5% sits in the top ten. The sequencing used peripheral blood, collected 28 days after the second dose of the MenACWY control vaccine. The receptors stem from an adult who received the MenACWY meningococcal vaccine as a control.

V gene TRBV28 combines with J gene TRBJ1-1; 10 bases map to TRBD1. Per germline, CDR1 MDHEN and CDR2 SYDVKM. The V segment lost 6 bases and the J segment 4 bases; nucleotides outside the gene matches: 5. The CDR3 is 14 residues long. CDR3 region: CASRTGGSITEAFF. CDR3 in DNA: TGTGCCAGCAGGACAGGGGGCTCTATCACTGAAGCTTTCTTT.

CDR3 bases: TGTGCCAGCAGCTTAGTTCGTATAGCCCCGGAGGAGACCCAGTACTTC. It codes for CASSLVRIAPEETQYF. V is TRBV13 and J is TRBJ2-5; D gene unclear. This CDR3 contains 16 residues. Germline-derived CDR1 and CDR2 are PRHDT and FYEKMQ (reference sequence). V was shortened by 1 base and J by 5 bases, with 17 bases between the two germline ends.

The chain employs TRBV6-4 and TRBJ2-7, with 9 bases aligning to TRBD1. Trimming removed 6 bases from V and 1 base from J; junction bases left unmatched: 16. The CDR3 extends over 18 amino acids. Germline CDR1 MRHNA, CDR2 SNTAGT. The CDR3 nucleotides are TGTGCCAGCAGCGCCGGGACAGGGTCCCTCAATACGTCCTACGAGCAGTACGTC. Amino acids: CASSAGTGSLNTSYEQYV.

CDR3 nucleotides: TGTGCCACTCGGGGGGCCGTGTATGGCTACACCTTC. Protein product: CATRGAVYGYTF. The chain combines TRBV2 with TRBJ1-2, with D perhaps matching TRBD1 (6 bases). Per germline, CDR1 SNHLY and CDR2 FYNNEI. Trimming took 10 bases from V and 5 from J, leaving 14 bases between them. The CDR3 has 12 residues.

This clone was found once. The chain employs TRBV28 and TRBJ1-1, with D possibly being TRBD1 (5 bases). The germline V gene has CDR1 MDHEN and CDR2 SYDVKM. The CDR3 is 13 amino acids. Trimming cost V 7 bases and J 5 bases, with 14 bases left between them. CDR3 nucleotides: TGTGCCAGCACCTTTCCGGGGGTTACTGAAGCTTTCTTT. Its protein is CASTFPGVTEAFF.

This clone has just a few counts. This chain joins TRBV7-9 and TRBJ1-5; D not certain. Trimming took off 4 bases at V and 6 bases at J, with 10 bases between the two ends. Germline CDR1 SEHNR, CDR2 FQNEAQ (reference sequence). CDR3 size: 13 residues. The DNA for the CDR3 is TGTGCCAGCAGCTCGATTGGGATTCAGCCCCAGCATTTT. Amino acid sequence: CASSSIGIQPQHF.

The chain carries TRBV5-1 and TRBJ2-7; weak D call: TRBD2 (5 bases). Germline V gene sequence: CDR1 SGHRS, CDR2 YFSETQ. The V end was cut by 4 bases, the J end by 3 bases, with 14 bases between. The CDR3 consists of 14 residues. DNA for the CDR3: TGCGCCAGCAGCCTGGAGGCGGAAGGCTACGAGCAGTACTTC. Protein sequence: CASSLEAEGYEQYF.

This CDR3 is CASYPGTGMNIQYF. The CDR3 DNA follows: TGTGCCAGCTATCCAGGGACAGGGATGAACATTCAGTACTTC. V is TRBV28 and J is TRBJ2-4; 9 nucleotides line up with TRBD1. This CDR3 spans 14 amino acids. The V gene end was trimmed by 8 bases and the J gene end by 7 bases; junction bases not matched to a gene: 9. From germline, CDR1 is MDHEN and CDR2 SYDVKM.

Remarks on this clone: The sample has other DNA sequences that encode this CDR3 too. The CDR3 here is CASSVVRGDTQYF. CDR3 nucleotides: TGTGCCAGCAGCGTAGTCAGGGGGGATACGCAGTATTTT. This chain connects TRBV9 to TRBJ2-3; 7 bases match TRBD1. This CDR3 is built from 13 residues. Germline V gene lookup returns CDR1 SGDLS and CDR2 YYNGEE. V was clipped by 0 bases and J by 6 bases; unmatched bases: 1.

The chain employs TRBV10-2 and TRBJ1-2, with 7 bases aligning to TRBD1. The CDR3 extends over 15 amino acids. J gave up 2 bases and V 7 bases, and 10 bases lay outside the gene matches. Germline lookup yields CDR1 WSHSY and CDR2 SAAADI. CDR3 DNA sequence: TGCGCCAGCACTGGGGTTCCGGGACAGAACTATGGCTACACCTTC. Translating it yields CASTGVPGQNYGYTF.

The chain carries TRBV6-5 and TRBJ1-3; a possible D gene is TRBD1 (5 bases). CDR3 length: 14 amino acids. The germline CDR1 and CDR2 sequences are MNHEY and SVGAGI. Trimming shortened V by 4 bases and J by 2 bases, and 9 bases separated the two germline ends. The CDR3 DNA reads TGTGCCAGCAGTTGGGGGAGACCTGGAAACACCATATATTTT. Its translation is CASSWGRPGNTIYF.

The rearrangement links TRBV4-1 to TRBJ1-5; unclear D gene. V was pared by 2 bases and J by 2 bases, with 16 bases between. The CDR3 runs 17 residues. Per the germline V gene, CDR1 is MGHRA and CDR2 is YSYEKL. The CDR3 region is CASSQRKLQIGNQPQHF. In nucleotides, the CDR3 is TGCGCCAGCAGCCAAAGGAAATTACAGATCGGCAATCAGCCCCAGCATTTT.

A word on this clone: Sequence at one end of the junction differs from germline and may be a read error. This CDR3 is CASSLDRWDNEKLFF. For the CDR3, the DNA is TGTGCCAGCAGCCTAGATCGGTGGGATAATGAAAAACTGTTTTTT. The rearrangement uses TRBV11-2 and TRBJ1-4; the D is unclear. The germline V gene encodes CDR1 SGHAT and CDR2 FQNNGV. The CDR3 consists of 15 residues.

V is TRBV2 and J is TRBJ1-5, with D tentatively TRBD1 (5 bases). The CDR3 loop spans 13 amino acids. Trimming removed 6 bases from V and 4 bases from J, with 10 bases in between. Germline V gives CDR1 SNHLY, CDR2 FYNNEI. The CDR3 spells CASRGRTNQPQHF. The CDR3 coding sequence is TGTGCCAGCAGGGGACGGACTAATCAGCCCCAGCATTTT.

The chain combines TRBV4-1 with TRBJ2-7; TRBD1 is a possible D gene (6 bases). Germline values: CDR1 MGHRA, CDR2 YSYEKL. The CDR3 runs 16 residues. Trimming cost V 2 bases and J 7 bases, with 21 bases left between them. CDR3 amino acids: CASSQSSTGITGEQYF. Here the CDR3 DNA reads TGCGCCAGCAGCCAAAGCAGTACAGGGATAACGGGAGAGCAGTACTTC.

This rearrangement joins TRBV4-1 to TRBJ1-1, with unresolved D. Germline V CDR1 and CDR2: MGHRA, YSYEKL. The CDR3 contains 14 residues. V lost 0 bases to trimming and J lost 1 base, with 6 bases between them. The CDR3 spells CASSQDAPNTEAFF. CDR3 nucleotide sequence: TGCGCCAGCAGCCAAGACGCACCGAACACTGAAGCTTTCTTT.

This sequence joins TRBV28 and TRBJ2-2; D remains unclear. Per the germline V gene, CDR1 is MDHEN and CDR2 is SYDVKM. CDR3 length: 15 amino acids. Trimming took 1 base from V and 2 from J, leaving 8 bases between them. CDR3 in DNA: TGTGCCAGCAGTTTATCGGCGGCTAACACCGGGGAGCTGTTTTTT. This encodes CASSLSAANTGELFF.

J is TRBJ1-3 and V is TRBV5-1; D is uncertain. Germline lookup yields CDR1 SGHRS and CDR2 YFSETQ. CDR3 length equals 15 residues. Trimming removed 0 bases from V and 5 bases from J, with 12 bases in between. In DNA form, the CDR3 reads TGCGCCAGCAGCTTGGATTTCGGACGTAGAAACACCATATATTTT. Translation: CASSLDFGRRNTIYF.

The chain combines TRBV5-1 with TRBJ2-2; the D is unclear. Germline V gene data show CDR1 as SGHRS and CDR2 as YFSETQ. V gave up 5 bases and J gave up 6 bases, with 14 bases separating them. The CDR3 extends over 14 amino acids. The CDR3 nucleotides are TGCGCCAGCAGGATTCTTCTAGTCGCCGGGGAGCTGTTTTTT. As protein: CASRILLVAGELFF.

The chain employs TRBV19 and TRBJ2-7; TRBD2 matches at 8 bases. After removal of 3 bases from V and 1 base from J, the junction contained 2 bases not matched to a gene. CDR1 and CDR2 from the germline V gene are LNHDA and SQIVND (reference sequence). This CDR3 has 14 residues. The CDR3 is CASSIAGGSYEQYF. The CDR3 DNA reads TGTGCCAGTAGTATTGCGGGAGGATCCTACGAGCAGTACTTC.

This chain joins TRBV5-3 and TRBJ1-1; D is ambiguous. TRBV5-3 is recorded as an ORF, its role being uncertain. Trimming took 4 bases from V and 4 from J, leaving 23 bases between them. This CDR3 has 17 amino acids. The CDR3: CARSLNPGGRSSTEAFF. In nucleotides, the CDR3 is TGTGCCAGAAGCCTCAACCCCGGTGGTAGGTCTTCCACTGAAGCTTTCTTT.

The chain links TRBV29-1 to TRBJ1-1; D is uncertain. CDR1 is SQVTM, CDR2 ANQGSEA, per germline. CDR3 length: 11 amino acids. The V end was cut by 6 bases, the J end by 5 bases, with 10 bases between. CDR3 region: CSVQEETEAFF. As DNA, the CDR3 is TGCAGCGTCCAGGAGGAAACTGAAGCTTTCTTT.

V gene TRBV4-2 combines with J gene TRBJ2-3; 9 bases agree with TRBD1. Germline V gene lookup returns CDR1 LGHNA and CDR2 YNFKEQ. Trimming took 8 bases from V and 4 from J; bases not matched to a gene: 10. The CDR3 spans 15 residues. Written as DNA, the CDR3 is TGTGCCAGCTCCCGTCAGGGACAGGGAGCAGATACGCAGTATTTT. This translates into CASSRQGQGADTQYF.

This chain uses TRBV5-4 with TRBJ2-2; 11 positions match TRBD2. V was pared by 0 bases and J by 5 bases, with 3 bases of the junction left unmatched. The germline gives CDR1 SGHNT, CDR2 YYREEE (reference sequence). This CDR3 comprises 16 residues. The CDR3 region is CASSLALAGGTGELFF. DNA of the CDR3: TGTGCCAGCAGCTTGGCTCTAGCGGGAGGAACCGGGGAGCTGTTTTTT. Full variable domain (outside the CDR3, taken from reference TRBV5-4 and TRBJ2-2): ETGVTQSPTHLIKTRGQQVTLRCSSQSGHNTVSWYQQALGQGPQFIFQYYREEENGRGNFPPRFSGLQFPNYSSELNVNALELDDSALYLCASSLALAGGTGELFFGEGSRLTVL.

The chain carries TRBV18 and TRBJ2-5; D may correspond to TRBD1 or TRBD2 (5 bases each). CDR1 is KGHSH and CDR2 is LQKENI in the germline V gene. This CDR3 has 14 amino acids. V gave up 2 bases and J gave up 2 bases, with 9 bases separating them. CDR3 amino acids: CASSPVEGQETQYF. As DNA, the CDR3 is TGTGCCAGCTCACCAGTTGAGGGGCAAGAGACCCAGTACTTC.